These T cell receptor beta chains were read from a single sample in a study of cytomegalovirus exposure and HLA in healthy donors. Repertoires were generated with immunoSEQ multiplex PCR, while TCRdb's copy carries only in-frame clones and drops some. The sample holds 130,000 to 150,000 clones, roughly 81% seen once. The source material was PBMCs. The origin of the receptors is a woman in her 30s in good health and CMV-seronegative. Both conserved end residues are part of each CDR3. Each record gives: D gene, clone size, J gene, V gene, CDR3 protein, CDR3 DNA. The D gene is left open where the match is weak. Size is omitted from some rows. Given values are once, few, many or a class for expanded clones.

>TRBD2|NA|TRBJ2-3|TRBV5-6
CASSSTSGGLTDTQYF
TGTGCCAGCAGCTCGACTAGCGGGGGGCTCACAGATACGCAGTATTTT
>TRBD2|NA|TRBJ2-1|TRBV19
CASNAPGERGRNEQFF
TGTGCCAGTAACGCCCCAGGGGAGCGGGGGCGCAATGAGCAGTTCTTC
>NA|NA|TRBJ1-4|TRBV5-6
CASSSAGSTNEKLFF
TGTGCCAGCAGCTCGGCAGGGTCGACTAATGAAAAACTGTTTTTT
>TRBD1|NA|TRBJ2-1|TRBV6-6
CASRTGIIGNGQFF
TGTGCCAGCAGGACAGGGATTATAGGAAATGGGCAGTTCTTC
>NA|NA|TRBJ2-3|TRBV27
CASSAGSTDTQYF
TGTGCCAGCAGTGCCGGGAGCACAGATACGCAGTATTTT
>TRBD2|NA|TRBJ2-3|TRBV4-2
CASSQGTSGGGTDTQYF
TGTGCCAGCAGCCAAGGGACTAGCGGGGGGGGCACAGATACGCAGTATTTT
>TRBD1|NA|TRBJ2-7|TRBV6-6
CASSYGQTGVSDEQYF
TGTGCCAGCAGTTACGGGCAGACAGGGGTAAGCGACGAGCAGTACTTC
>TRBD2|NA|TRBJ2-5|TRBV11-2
CASIWGGTQYF
TGTGCCAGCATCTGGGGGGGGACCCAGTACTTC
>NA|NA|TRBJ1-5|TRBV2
CASMADSGPQHF
TGTGCCAGCATGGCTGACTCGGGGCCCCAGCATTTT
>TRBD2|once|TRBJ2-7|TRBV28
CASSLFSGGRSYEQYF
TGTGCCAGCAGTTTATTCAGCGGGGGAAGGTCCTACGAGCAGTACTTC
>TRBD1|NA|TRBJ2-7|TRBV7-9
CASSTDPGQGRYEQYF
TGTGCCAGCAGCACCGACCCGGGACAGGGTCGGTACGAGCAGTACTTC
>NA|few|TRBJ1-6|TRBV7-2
CASSLTSSYNSPLHF
TGTGCCAGCAGCTTAACTAGCTCCTATAATTCACCCCTCCACTTT
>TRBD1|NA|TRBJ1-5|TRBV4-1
CASSQQQGIDQPQHF
TGCGCCAGCAGCCAACAACAGGGGATCGATCAGCCCCAGCATTTT
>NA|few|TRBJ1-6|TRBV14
CASSISGGSPLHF
TGTGCCAGCAGCATAAGCGGGGGTTCACCCCTCCACTTT
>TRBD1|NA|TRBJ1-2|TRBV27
CASSPQGAEGYTF
TGTGCCAGCAGCCCCCAGGGGGCGGAAGGCTACACCTTC
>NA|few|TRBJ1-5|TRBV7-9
CASSFEGQPQHF
TGTGCCAGCAGCTTCGAGGGTCAGCCCCAGCATTTT
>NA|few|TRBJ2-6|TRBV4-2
CASSQEWQGNAGANVLTF
TGTGCCAGCAGCCAAGAATGGCAGGGGAACGCTGGGGCCAACGTCCTGACTTTC
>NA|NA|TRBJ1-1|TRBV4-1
CASSLLTTGPGEAFF
TGCGCCAGCAGCCTGCTCACAACCGGCCCCGGGGAAGCTTTCTTT
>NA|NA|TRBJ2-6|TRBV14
CASSTRQGLGTGANVLTF
TGTGCCAGCAGCACGCGGCAGGGGTTAGGAACAGGGGCCAACGTCCTGACTTTC
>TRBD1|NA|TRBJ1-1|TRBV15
CATSRRQGDEAFF
TGTGCCACCAGCAGAAGACAGGGGGATGAAGCTTTCTTT
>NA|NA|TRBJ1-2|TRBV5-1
CASSPGPTRGGYGYTF
TGCGCCAGCAGCCCAGGCCCTACACGGGGAGGATATGGCTACACCTTC
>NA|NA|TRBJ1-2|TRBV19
CASKQAPNYGYTF
TGTGCCAGTAAACAGGCACCTAACTATGGCTACACCTTC
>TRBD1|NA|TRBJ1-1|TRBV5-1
CASSLMGQTNTEAFF
TGCGCCAGCAGCTTGATGGGACAGACGAACACTGAAGCTTTCTTT
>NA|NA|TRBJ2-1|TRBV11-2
CASSGGVYYNEQFF
TGTGCCAGCAGCGGAGGCGTCTACTACAATGAGCAGTTCTTC
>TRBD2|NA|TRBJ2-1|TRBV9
CASSVGLGEGNNEQFF
TGTGCCAGCAGCGTAGGTCTTGGGGAGGGGAACAATGAGCAGTTCTTC
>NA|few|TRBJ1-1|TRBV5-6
CASSLQGTEAFF
TGTGCCAGCAGCTTGCAGGGCACTGAAGCTTTCTTT
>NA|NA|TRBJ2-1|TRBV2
CASSEGAWGSTGQFF
TGTGCCAGCAGTGAAGGAGCGTGGGGCAGCACCGGGCAGTTCTTC
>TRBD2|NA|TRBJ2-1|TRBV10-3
CAIRSGGNEQFF
TGTGCCATCAGGAGCGGGGGCAATGAGCAGTTCTTC
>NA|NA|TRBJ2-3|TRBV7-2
CASRLLDRDTQYF
TGTGCCAGCAGATTATTAGACAGGGATACGCAGTATTTT
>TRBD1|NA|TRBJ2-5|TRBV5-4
CASSTPGGLETQYF
TGTGCCAGCAGCACTCCAGGGGGCCTTGAGACCCAGTACTTC
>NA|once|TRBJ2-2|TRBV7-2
CASSLQGSGELFF
TGTGCCAGCAGCTTGCAGGGTTCGGGGGAGCTGTTTTTT
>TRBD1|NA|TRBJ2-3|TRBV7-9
CASSTNRGRVDTQYF
TGTGCCAGCAGCACGAACAGGGGGCGCGTGGATACGCAGTATTTT
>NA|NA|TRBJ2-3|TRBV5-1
CASSLAGIQGGSSTDTQYF
TGCGCCAGCAGCTTGGCGGGTATACAGGGTGGGTCTAGCACAGATACGCAGTATTTT
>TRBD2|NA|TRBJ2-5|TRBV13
CASSLAGRDYFETQYF
TGTGCCAGCAGCTTAGCGGGCCGGGACTATTTTGAGACCCAGTACTTC
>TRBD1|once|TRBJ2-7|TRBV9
CASSTGTGSYEQYF
TGTGCCAGCAGCACAGGGACAGGGTCCTACGAGCAGTACTTC
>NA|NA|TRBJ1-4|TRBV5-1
CASSRQEATNEKLFF
TGCGCCAGCAGCCGGCAGGAAGCAACTAATGAAAAACTGTTTTTT
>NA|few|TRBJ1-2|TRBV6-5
CASTDRRAGDYGYTF
TGTGCCAGCACCGATCGCAGGGCTGGCGACTATGGCTACACCTTC
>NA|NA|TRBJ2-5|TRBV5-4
CASSHEQGSRETQYF
TGTGCCAGCAGCCACGAGCAGGGTTCGAGGGAGACCCAGTACTTC
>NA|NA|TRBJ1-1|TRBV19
CASSIRGNTEAFF
TGTGCCAGTAGTATACGAGGGAACACTGAAGCTTTCTTT
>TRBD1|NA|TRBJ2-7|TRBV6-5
CASSYSGTGWSYEQYF
TGTGCCAGCAGTTACTCCGGGACAGGGTGGTCCTACGAGCAGTACTTC
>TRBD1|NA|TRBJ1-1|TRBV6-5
CASGRQGVVTEAFF
TGTGCCAGCGGGCGGCAGGGGGTCGTCACTGAAGCTTTCTTT
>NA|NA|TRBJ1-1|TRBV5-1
CASSAVPTEAFF
TGCGCCAGCAGCGCTGTCCCCACGGAGGCTTTCTTT
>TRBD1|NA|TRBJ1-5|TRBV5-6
CASSLWDRAVQPQHF
TGTGCCAGCAGCTTGTGGGACAGGGCTGTTCAGCCCCAGCATTTT
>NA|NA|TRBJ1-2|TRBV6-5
CASSYSDSYYGYTF
TGTGCCAGCAGTTATTCGGACAGCTACTATGGCTACACCTTC
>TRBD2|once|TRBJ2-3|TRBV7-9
CASSFSGGTDTQYF
TGTGCCAGCAGCTTCAGCGGGGGCACAGATACGCAGTATTTT
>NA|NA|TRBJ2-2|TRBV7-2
CASSPRTGTGELFF
TGTGCCAGCAGCCCCCGGACTGGCACCGGGGAGCTGTTTTTT
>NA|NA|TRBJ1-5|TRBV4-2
CASSHADNQPQHF
TGTGCCAGCAGCCATGCAGACAATCAGCCCCAGCATTTT
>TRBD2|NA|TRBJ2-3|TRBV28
CASSVQLAGHTDTQYF
TGTGCCAGCAGTGTCCAACTAGCGGGCCACACAGATACGCAGTATTTT
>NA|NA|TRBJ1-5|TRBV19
CASTTGNQPQHF
TGTGCCAGTACGACGGGGAATCAGCCCCAGCATTTT
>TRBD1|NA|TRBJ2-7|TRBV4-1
CASSYRSGTGNYEQYF
TGCGCCAGCAGCTACAGATCAGGGACAGGGAACTACGAGCAGTACTTC
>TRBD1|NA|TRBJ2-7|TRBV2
CASSEDDRAYEQYF
TGTGCCAGCAGTGAAGACGACAGGGCCTACGAGCAGTACTTC
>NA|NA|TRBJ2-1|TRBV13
CASSLLTDNYNEQFF
TGTGCCAGCAGCTTACTGACGGACAACTACAATGAGCAGTTCTTC
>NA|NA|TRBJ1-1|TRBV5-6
CASSLSISTEAFF
TGTGCCAGCAGCTTGAGTATCAGCACTGAAGCTTTCTTT